This T cell receptor (beta chain) was found in a study of T cells expressing NK-cell markers. Study as a whole: Underlying the TCR beta repertoires were sorted CD3+CD56+NKG2C+, CD3+CD56+NKG2C- and CD3+CD56-NKG2C+ T cells.

Points from the study as a whole: A handful of donors carried dominant NKG2C+ clonotypes that made up roughly 1.0-7.5% of their CD8+ T cells.

Germline CDR1 reads MNHNY; CDR2 reads SVGAGI (reference sequence). This CDR3 is 15 amino acids long. Concerning this clonotype itself: Its antigen is currently unknown.

TCR beta cDNA was generated via 5'RACE template switching incorporating UMIs. One entry per CDR3 protein, without DNA, is what TCRdb gives after re-calling the 5' RACE reads. This sample carries 300,000 to 500,000 distinct CDR3 sequences, with around 10% going to the ten biggest clones. The origin of this receptor is a woman between 50 and 59 years old in good health. This chain links TRBV6-6 with TRBJ2-3; the TCRdb call, TRBD1, lacks DNA for checking. The sample comprised blood T cells: a sorted CD56 or NKG2C T cell subset, CD4+ or CD8+ T cells, or bulk PBMC T cells (not recorded which). The CDR3 region is CASSYSRPGSDTQYF.